This TCR beta chain was profiled in a study of T cell changes during pregnancy in multiple sclerosis. Produced via immunoSEQ multiplex PCR; TCRdb's table is partial and in-frame only. The top ten clones hold approximately 1.2% of a sample with roughly 47,000 clones, roughly nine tenths of them seen once. Trimming removed 0 bases from V and 2 bases from J, with 15 bases in between. The CDR3 has 16 amino acids. Germline-derived CDR1 and CDR2 are SGDLS and YYNGEE. The source material was CD4+ T cells from peripheral blood mononuclear cells, sampled after pregnancy. This TCR derives from a female donor with multiple sclerosis, enrolled in a pregnancy study. The chain combines TRBV9 with TRBJ2-7; D not resolved. The CDR3 DNA sequence: TGTGCCAGCAGCGTAGGCGGCGCGTTCTCCACCTACGAGCAGTACTTC. Encoded protein: CASSVGGAFSTYEQYF. Full variable domain (outside the CDR3, taken from reference TRBV9 and TRBJ2-7): DSGVTQTPKHLITATGQRVTLRCSPRSGDLSVYWYQQSLDQGLQFLIQYYNGEERAKGNILERFSAQQFPDLHSELNLSSLELGDSALYFCASSVGGAFSTYEQYFGPGTRLTVT.